This entry features one TCR beta chain sequence. The data originate from a study of blood T cell repertoires in COVID-19. As for the study in general: Both acute and convalescent COVID-19 samples were obtained from the United States, Italy and Spain.

CDR1 is SGHVS, CDR2 FQNEAQ, per germline. The CDR3 runs 17 residues. V was pared by 6 bases and J by 8 bases, with 19 bases of the junction left unmatched. Original analysis: It was from reference gene primer amplification that nucleated cell counts were estimated. The data were produced by immunoSEQ multiplex PCR, yet TCRdb's version contains in-frame clones alone and is incomplete. V, J and clone size are those of that table, while D and trimming were read from the DNA. Of approximately 330,000 clones listed, 87% are singletons. This rearrangement joins TRBV7-8 to TRBJ2-1, with 7 bases aligning to TRBD2. This receptor was taken from a man aged 30 to 39 with COVID-19, enrolled during active disease. Sequenced sample: peripheral blood. The CDR3 region is CASSFRWGGGTLDEQFF. Here the CDR3 DNA reads TGTGCCAGCAGTTTCCGATGGGGGGGAGGCACCCTAGATGAGCAGTTCTTC.